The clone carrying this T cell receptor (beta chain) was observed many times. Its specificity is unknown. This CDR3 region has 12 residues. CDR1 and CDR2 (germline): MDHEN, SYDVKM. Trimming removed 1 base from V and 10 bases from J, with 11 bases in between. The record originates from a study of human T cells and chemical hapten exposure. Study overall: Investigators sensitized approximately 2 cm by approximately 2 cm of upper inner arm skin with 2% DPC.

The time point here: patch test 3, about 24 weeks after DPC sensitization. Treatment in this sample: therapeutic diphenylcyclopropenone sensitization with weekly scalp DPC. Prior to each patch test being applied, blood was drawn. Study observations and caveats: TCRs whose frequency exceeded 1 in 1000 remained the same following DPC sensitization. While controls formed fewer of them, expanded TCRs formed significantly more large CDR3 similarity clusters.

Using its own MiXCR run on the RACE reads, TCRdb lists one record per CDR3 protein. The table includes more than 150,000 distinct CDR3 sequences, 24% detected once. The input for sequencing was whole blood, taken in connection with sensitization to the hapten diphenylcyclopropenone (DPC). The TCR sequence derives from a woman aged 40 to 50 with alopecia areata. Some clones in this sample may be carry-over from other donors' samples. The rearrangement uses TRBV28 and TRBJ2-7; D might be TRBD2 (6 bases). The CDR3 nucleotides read TGTGCCAGCAGTTTATTGGACGGACTACAGTACTTC. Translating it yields CASSLLDGLQYF.